The clone carrying this T cell receptor (beta chain) has a handful of counts. The sample comes from a study of patients and donors after allogeneic stem cell transplantation. TCRdb re-called the RT-PCR reads through MiXCR, storing one row per CDR3 protein. The sample has about a million distinct CDR3 sequences, roughly 17% seen once. Trimming cost V 2 bases and J 3 bases; bases outside gene matches: 2. The CDR3 has 15 amino acids. Germline CDR1 LGHNA, CDR2 YSLEER. The clonotype was recovered from a human donor who was either an allogeneic HSCT recipient or a stem cell or donor lymphocyte infusion donor (not recorded which). It is not recorded whose cells these are; they may come from a transplant donor. This sequence joins TRBV4-3 and TRBJ2-1; TRBD1 matches at 9 bases. Sequenced sample: blood, either unsorted or a sorted T cell fraction (not recorded which). In DNA, the CDR3 is TGCGCCAGCAGCCAAAGGGACAGGGTCTACAATGAGCAGTTCTTC. Its translation: CASSQRDRVYNEQFF.